These 23 T cell receptor beta chains were all obtained from the same sample, sequenced in a study of OX40 agonist ivuxolimab in advanced cancers. Repertoires were generated with immunoSEQ multiplex PCR, while TCRdb's copy carries only in-frame clones and drops some. The sample has fewer than 40,000 clones, roughly 90% seen once. Source: CD4+ or CD8+ T cells sorted from blood, taken in a trial of the OX40 agonist ivuxolimab. All receptors derive from an adult with an advanced solid tumor such as melanoma, head and neck, liver or kidney cancer.

The chain joins TRBV19 to TRBJ1-1, with D hard to call. The CDR3 has 12 amino acids. Germline V gene data show CDR1 as LNHDA and CDR2 as SQIVND (reference sequence). V lost 6 bases, J lost 6 bases, and 11 bases lay in between. For the CDR3, the DNA is TGTGCCAGTAGCCAACCCTGGGCTGAAGCTTTCTTT. This codes for CASSQPWAEAFF.

This chain links TRBV4-3 with TRBJ1-5; D unclear. CDR3 size: 18 residues. Looked up from germline, CDR1 is LGHNA and CDR2 is YSLEER. With 0 bases removed from V and 1 base from J, the gap between germline ends came to 16 bases. The CDR3 sequence: CASSQENETVISNQPQHF. In DNA, the CDR3 is TGCGCCAGCAGCCAAGAGAATGAGACTGTTATCAGCAATCAGCCCCAGCATTTT.

The chain employs TRBV9 and TRBJ1-1, with TRBD1 as a possible D gene (6 bases). V lost 0 bases and J 4 bases, leaving 10 bases between the germline ends. In germline, CDR1 is SGDLS, CDR2 YYNGEE. The CDR3 sequence is 14 residues long. The CDR3 loop is CASSVGQASTEAFF. In DNA form, the CDR3 reads TGTGCCAGCAGCGTAGGACAGGCTAGCACTGAAGCTTTCTTT.

The V and J genes are TRBV13 and TRBJ1-1; 11 nucleotides agree with TRBD1. The CDR3 is 17 residues long. Losses at the gene ends were 4 bases for V and 0 bases for J; bases not matched to a gene: 7. Looked up from germline, CDR1 is PRHDT and CDR2 is FYEKMQ (reference sequence). DNA of the CDR3: TGTGCCAGCAGCTATCCGGGACAGGGGGGATTGAACACTGAAGCTTTCTTT. This sequence encodes CASSYPGQGGLNTEAFF. The variable domain in full, with the rest retrieved from reference TRBV13 and TRBJ1-1, is AAGVIQSPRHLIKEKRETATLKCYPIPRHDTVYWYQQGPGQDPQFLISFYEKMQSDKGSIPDRFSAQQFSDYHSELNMSSLELGDSALYFCASSYPGQGGLNTEAFFGQGTRLTVV.

The chain carries TRBV10-3 and TRBJ2-3; TRBD2 matches at 7 bases. The length of the CDR3 is 14 residues. With V trimmed by 6 bases and J by 4 bases, 7 bases remained unmatched. Germline V gives CDR1 ENHRY, CDR2 SYGVKD. The CDR3 bases are TGTGCCATCAGGGGACTACCGGACGCAGATACGCAGTATTTT. This gives the protein CAIRGLPDADTQYF.

V usage is TRBV25-1 and J usage is TRBJ1-4, with a weak D call TRBD1 (5 bases). CDR1 and CDR2 from the germline V gene are MGHDK and SYGVNS. Trimming cost V 6 bases and J 8 bases, with 10 bases left between them. The CDR3 consists of 12 residues. CDR3 in amino acids: CASRTASEKLFF. In DNA, the CDR3 is TGTGCCAGCAGGACAGCCTCGGAAAAACTGTTTTTT.

The rearrangement uses TRBV29-1 and TRBJ1-1; D not certain. This CDR3 spans 12 amino acids. With 5 bases removed from V and 3 bases from J, the gap between germline ends came to 10 bases. The germline V gene has CDR1 SQVTM and CDR2 ANQGSEA. The CDR3 is CSVRARDTEAFF. In nucleotides, the CDR3 is TGCAGCGTTCGAGCGCGGGACACTGAAGCTTTCTTT.

The chain employs TRBV27 and TRBJ2-7; the D gene is possibly TRBD1 (5 bases). The CDR3 covers 14 residues. V lost 4 bases and J 4 bases, leaving 14 bases between the germline ends. Germline values: CDR1 MNHEY, CDR2 SMNVEV (reference sequence). The CDR3 spells CASSSGPPGYEQYF. The CDR3 coding sequence is TGTGCCAGCAGTTCCGGGCCCCCAGGGTACGAGCAGTACTTC.

The rearrangement links TRBV7-8 to TRBJ1-3; the D is unclear. The CDR3 runs 16 residues. The germline CDR1 and CDR2 sequences are SGHVS and FQNEAQ. Trimming removed 5 bases at V and 0 bases at J, with 14 bases between. The CDR3 reads CASSPVVSYSGNTIYF. The CDR3 DNA reads as TGTGCCAGCAGCCCCGTTGTTAGTTACTCTGGAAACACCATATATTTT.

The chain combines TRBV19 with TRBJ2-2; weak D call: TRBD1 (5 bases). The CDR3 length is 13 residues. The germline V and J ends were trimmed by 9 bases and 6 bases, with 14 bases remaining between them. Germline CDR1 reads LNHDA; CDR2 reads SQIVND (reference sequence). Here the CDR3 reads CASGPQGAGELFF. Written as DNA, the CDR3 is TGTGCCAGCGGGCCCCAAGGGGCCGGGGAGCTGTTTTTT.

This clone came up once. This sequence joins TRBV30 and TRBJ2-7, with 8 bases matching TRBD1. J gave up 4 bases and V 5 bases, and 7 bases lay outside the gene matches. The germline gives CDR1 GTSNPN, CDR2 SVGIG (reference sequence). CDR3 length: 13 amino acids. CDR3: CAWAWQGAYEQYF. The CDR3 DNA is TGTGCCTGGGCGTGGCAGGGGGCGTACGAGCAGTACTTC. Based on the CDR3 plus reference TRBV30 and TRBJ2-7, the full variable domain is SQTIHQWPATLVQPVGSPLSLECTVEGTSNPNLYWYRQAAGRGLQLLFYSVGIGQISSEVPQNLSASRPQDRQFILSSKKLLLSDSGFYLCAWAWQGAYEQYFGPGTRLTVT.

This clone was picked up one time. The chain uses TRBV21-1 and TRBJ1-2; the tabulated D call, TRBD1, remains unverified against the DNA. TRBV21-1 is recorded as a pseudogene. This CDR3 has 12 residues. In nucleotides, the CDR3 is TGTGCCAGCAGAGACAGGGTAGGTGGCTACACCTTC. Translated: CASRDRVGGYTF.

The chain has TRBV4-1 and TRBJ1-3; D uncertain. Germline V gene lookup returns CDR1 MGHRA and CDR2 YSYEKL. CDR3 size: 16 residues. V lost 4 bases, J lost 0 bases, and 13 bases lay in between. CDR3 coding DNA: TGCGCCAGCAGCCCGGCAGGACCAGTCTCTGGAAACACCATATATTTT. This translates into CASSPAGPVSGNTIYF.

The chain recombines TRBV5-8 with TRBJ1-3; D is ambiguous. V lost 4 bases and J 4 bases, leaving 3 bases between the germline ends. The CDR3 is made up of 11 amino acids. The V gene's germline CDR1 is SGHTS and CDR2 YDEGEE. The CDR3: CASSDGNTIYF. For the CDR3, the DNA is TGTGCCAGCAGCGACGGAAACACCATATATTTT.

The rearrangement uses TRBV19 and TRBJ1-3; no reliable D call. The ends were cut back, 7 bases at V and 0 bases at J, with 10 bases in the middle. Germline V CDR1 and CDR2: LNHDA, SQIVND (reference sequence). This CDR3 region has 14 residues. CDR3 amino acids: CASTPSDSGNTIYF. The CDR3 region has the DNA TGTGCCAGTACCCCCTCTGACTCTGGAAACACCATATATTTT.

The genes are TRBV5-8 and TRBJ2-7; TRBD1 agrees at 7 bases. J gave up 7 bases and V 2 bases, and 18 bases lay outside the gene matches. CDR1 and CDR2 from the germline V gene are SGHTS and YDEGEE. The CDR3 contains 17 residues. The CDR3 reads CASSLIIGGRYFLEQYF. CDR3 nucleotide sequence: TGTGCCAGCAGCTTAATAATAGGGGGCCGCTACTTTTTAGAGCAGTACTTC.

The chain joins TRBV11-2 to TRBJ2-1; TRBD1 or TRBD2 may be the D gene (5 bases each). The length of the CDR3 is 15 residues. V was cut by 0 bases and J by 3 bases, with 9 bases left in between. CDR1 and CDR2 from the germline V gene are SGHAT and FQNNGV. The CDR3 is CASSLDRDGYNEQFF. CDR3 bases: TGTGCCAGCAGCTTAGACAGGGACGGCTACAATGAGCAGTTCTTC.

This chain joins TRBV6-5 and TRBJ2-7; D unclear. The CDR3 covers 13 residues. Germline V gene lookup returns CDR1 MNHEY and CDR2 SVGAGI. V was shortened by 8 bases and J by 5 bases, with 16 bases between the two germline ends. The CDR3 coding sequence is TGTGCCAGCTCAACCGGGCGCATTCACGAGCAGTACTTC. Translation: CASSTGRIHEQYF.

The chain carries TRBV30 and TRBJ2-2; D not resolved. V gave up 0 bases and J gave up 3 bases, with 8 bases separating them. Germline CDR1 reads GTSNPN; CDR2 reads SVGIG (reference sequence). This CDR3 spans 14 amino acids. CDR3 coding DNA: TGTGCCTGGAGTGTTGGACGACACACCGGGGAGCTGTTTTTT. Its translation is CAWSVGRHTGELFF.

This clone was seen just once. The gene calls are TRBV27 and TRBJ2-7, with D possibly being TRBD1 or TRBD2 (5 bases each). CDR3 length: 15 amino acids. The germline V and J ends were trimmed by 4 bases and 0 bases, with 13 bases remaining between them. Germline V gene lookup returns CDR1 MNHEY and CDR2 SMNVEV (reference sequence). CDR3 amino acids: CASSSPGTDSYEQYF. For the CDR3, the DNA is TGTGCCAGCAGTTCCCCTGGGACGGACTCCTACGAGCAGTACTTC.

A note on this clone: An end of the junction differs from the germline gene, which may be a read error. The chain links TRBV7-7 to TRBJ1-6; D gene unclear. This CDR3 has 14 amino acids. Per germline, CDR1 SSHAT and CDR2 FNYEAQ (reference sequence). Here the CDR3 reads CASSADRDNSPLHF. The CDR3 region has the DNA TGTGCTAGCAGCGCCGACCGGGATAATTCACCCCTCCACTTT.

The count of this clone is one. This chain joins TRBV11-3 and TRBJ2-2; tentative D call: TRBD2 (6 bases). Germline V gene data show CDR1 as SGHNT and CDR2 as YENEEA. Trimming left V 4 bases short and J 0 bases short, with 18 bases between. This CDR3 is 18 amino acids long. The CDR3 DNA is TGTGCCAGCAGCTCCCATGAGGGGACTTTATCGAACACCGGGGAGCTGTTTTTT. This gives the protein CASSSHEGTLSNTGELFF.

CDR3 in amino acids: CASRPGLAGTDTQYF. DNA for the CDR3: TGTGCCAGCAGGCCGGGACTAGCGGGTACAGATACGCAGTATTTT. The chain combines TRBV6-1 with TRBJ2-3, with 12 bases aligning to TRBD2. The CDR3 contains 15 residues. Germline trimming cut 6 bases from V and 3 bases from J; bases unmatched to any gene: 4. Germline-derived CDR1 and CDR2 are MNHNS and SASEGT.